Reported below is one T cell receptor beta chain. Its target is not known. V lost 5 bases and J lost 6, with 14 bases in between. Per germline, CDR1 SEHNR and CDR2 FQNEAQ (reference sequence). The CDR3 loop spans 14 amino acids. An equimolar mix of two oligonucleotides served as the beta constant-region primer for TRBC1 and TRBC2. Ligated cDNA was amplified by four rounds of PCR with nested alpha and beta constant-region primers and SP2. TCRdb used MiXCR to reprocess the UMI-ligation and nested PCR reads, holding one entry per CDR3 protein. In the table there are just over 80,000 distinct CDR3 sequences, around 9% of which are singletons. These data are taken from a study of naive and memory T cell subsets. Study-wide results and caveats: Possibly reflecting memory cells re-expressing CD45RA, a few larger clonotypes occurred in naive repertoires, especially CD8. Over 95% of naive TCR sequences appeared only once after error correction, unlike memory subsets. Each distinct alpha or beta sequence counts as one clonotype. Diversity fell and Gini index rose from naive through CM, EM, EMRA.

This receptor was identified in a human donor in good health. This sequence joins TRBV7-9 and TRBJ2-4; D may match TRBD1 or TRBD2 (6 bases each). Sequencing was performed on naive CD8+ T cells from blood. CDR3 nucleotide sequence: TGTGCCAGCAGCACCGGGGGCCGGGGAAACATTCAGTACTTC. Translated, it gives CASSTGGRGNIQYF.